This passage covers 19 T cell receptor beta chains from one sample sequenced in a study of blood T cells in healthy people across ages. Alongside a J-beta primer mix, a sample-barcoded 5' primer served in a second PCR lasting roughly 7 to 11 cycles. TCRdb re-called the 5' RACE reads through MiXCR, storing one row per CDR3 protein. The sample lists over a million distinct CDR3 sequences, 35% to 50% occurring once. Sequencing was done on a sample of blood. The receptors shown here come from a woman aged 55-70 years in good health.

The chain couples TRBV5-1 to TRBJ2-2, with TRBD2 matching over 7 bases. This CDR3 is 21 amino acids long. The V segment lost 1 base and the J segment 8 bases; nucleotides outside the gene matches: 26. From germline, CDR1 is SGHRS and CDR2 YFSETQ. The CDR3 region is CASSLPVPSLRENRPAGELFF. DNA of the CDR3: TGCGCCAGCAGCTTGCCGGTCCCGTCATTGCGGGAGAATAGACCTGCTGGGGAGCTGTTTTTT.

The chain couples TRBV5-1 to TRBJ1-1, with TRBD1 identical over 7 bases. Germline V gene sequence: CDR1 SGHRS, CDR2 YFSETQ. The CDR3 consists of 14 residues. V was pared by 4 bases and J by 1 base, with 4 bases of the junction left unmatched. The CDR3 spells CASSAGGKNTEAFF. CDR3 bases: TGCGCCAGCAGCGCAGGGGGGAAGAACACTGAAGCTTTCTTT.

The V call is TRBV2, the J call TRBJ2-1; no reliable D call. V was clipped by 4 bases and J by 4 bases, with 11 bases between them. Germline CDR1 reads SNHLY; CDR2 reads FYNNEI. CDR3 length equals 14 residues. The CDR3 DNA follows: TGTGCCAGCAGTGGGATTACTGGGTACAATGAGCAGTTCTTC. Its translation is CASSGITGYNEQFF. Combining the CDR3 with reference TRBV2 and TRBJ2-1 gives the whole variable domain EPEVTQTPSHQVTQMGQEVILRCVPISNHLYFYWYRQILGQKVEFLVSFYNNEISEKSEIFDDQFSVERPDGSNFTLKIRSTKLEDSAMYFCASSGITGYNEQFFGPGTRLTVL.

J is TRBJ1-1 and V is TRBV4-1; D possibly corresponds to TRBD1 (6 bases). This CDR3 contains 16 residues. The germline V gene has CDR1 MGHRA and CDR2 YSYEKL. V was pared by 3 bases and J by 0 bases, with 14 bases between. CDR3 sequence (DNA): TGCGCCAGCAGCCATCCCGGACAGCCCATGAACACTGAAGCTTTCTTT. Amino acid sequence: CASSHPGQPMNTEAFF.

The chain links TRBV27 to TRBJ2-7; no firm D call. CDR1 and CDR2 from the germline V gene are MNHEY and SMNVEV (reference sequence). V was shortened by 5 bases and J by 7 bases, with 18 bases between the two germline ends. CDR3 length: 14 residues. The CDR3 loop is CASSPQTLYNEQYF. The CDR3 DNA reads TGTGCCAGCAGTCCTCAGACCCTCTACAATGAGCAGTACTTC.

V gene TRBV6-2 or TRBV6-3 combines with J gene TRBJ2-1, with D uncertain. The CDR3 runs to 12 residues. From germline, CDR1 is MNHEY and CDR2 SVGEGT. V lost 6 bases to trimming and J lost 3 bases, with 6 bases between them. This CDR3 is CASRVRYNEQFF. The DNA for the CDR3 is TGTGCCAGCAGGGTTCGCTACAATGAGCAGTTCTTC.

This clonotype was detected many times. The chain joins TRBV6-2 or TRBV6-3 to TRBJ2-1; 11 nucleotides line up with TRBD2. Germline CDR1 MNHEY, CDR2 SVGEGT. With 2 bases clipped from V and 4 bases from J, the junction kept 16 bases outside the gene matches. This CDR3 is built from 20 residues. The CDR3 sequence: CASSYPKMLAGGGFYNEQFF. CDR3 in DNA: TGTGCCAGCAGTTACCCAAAAATGTTAGCGGGAGGGGGATTTTACAATGAGCAGTTCTTC.

V and J are TRBV27 and TRBJ1-5, with D maybe TRBD1 (6 bases). The ends were cut back, 8 bases at V and 2 bases at J, with 13 bases in the middle. CDR1 is MNHEY, CDR2 SMNVEV, per germline (reference sequence). The CDR3 spans 14 residues. The CDR3, as DNA: TGTGCCAGCGCCAACAGGGTCGGCAATCAGCCCCAGCATTTT. Protein: CASANRVGNQPQHF.

The genes are TRBV3-1 and TRBJ2-7, with D unresolved. The DNA end lines up better with TRBJ2-1; the J call may be wrong. The CDR3 is made up of 14 amino acids. CDR1 is LGHDT and CDR2 is YNNKEL in the germline V gene (reference sequence). This chain's CDR3 is CASSQVQGSYEQFF. The CDR3 DNA follows: TGTGCCAGCAGCCAAGTCCAAGGTTCCTACGAGCAGTTCTTC.

The chain combines TRBV11-2 with TRBJ2-5; D is ambiguous. The DNA end is more similar to TRBJ2-7, so the J call may be wrong. This CDR3 region has 13 residues. Germline V gene lookup returns CDR1 SGHAT and CDR2 FQNNGV. The CDR3 loop is CASSAAGRYEQYF. The CDR3 DNA sequence: TGTGCCAGCAGCGCAGCCGGCCGTTACGAGCAGTACTTC.

This chain uses TRBV27 with TRBJ2-7; 8 nucleotides agree with TRBD2. CDR3 length: 14 amino acids. The V gene's germline CDR1 is MNHEY and CDR2 SMNVEV (reference sequence). V dropped 4 bases and J dropped 4; count of bases not matched to a gene: 6. CDR3 region: CASSSGLDLYEQYF. The CDR3 DNA sequence: TGTGCCAGCAGTTCGGGACTAGATTTGTACGAGCAGTACTTC.

This clonotype was found many times. The V gene is TRBV20-1, the J gene TRBJ2-5, with 12 bases identical to TRBD2. The CDR3 contains 18 residues. Losses at the gene ends were 6 bases for V and 3 bases for J; bases not matched to a gene: 17. The germline CDR1 and CDR2 sequences are DFQATT and SNEGSKA (reference sequence). CDR3 sequence: CSADGTASGRAREETQYF. The CDR3 coding sequence is TGCAGTGCCGACGGGACGGCTAGCGGGAGGGCCAGGGAAGAGACCCAGTACTTC.

The chain combines TRBV6-1 with TRBJ2-3; D unresolved. Per the germline V gene, CDR1 is MNHNS and CDR2 is SASEGT. Trimming took 2 bases from V and 1 from J, leaving 10 bases between them. The CDR3 is 15 residues long. The CDR3 loop is CASSEQPLGTDTQYF. The CDR3 bases are TGTGCCAGCAGTGAACAGCCCCTTGGCACAGATACGCAGTATTTT.

This clonotype was found many times. The rearrangement joins TRBV27 to TRBJ1-2; 8 bases match TRBD1. The CDR3 has 16 amino acids. From germline, CDR1 is MNHEY and CDR2 SMNVEV (reference sequence). Trimming at V came to 6 bases and at J to 5 bases, leaving 14 bases not matched to a gene. The CDR3 DNA sequence: TGTGCCAGCAGCCGTCAACAGGGGGGGTTTGGATATGGCTACACCTTC. This gives the protein CASSRQQGGFGYGYTF.

The gene calls are TRBV6-2 or TRBV6-3 and TRBJ1-1; no clear D. Looked up from germline, CDR1 is MNHEY and CDR2 is SVGEGT. The CDR3 contains 14 residues. V shed 6 bases and J shed 1 base, with 12 bases lying between them. The CDR3 region has the DNA TGTGCCAGCAGGGGTGGGTACAGGAACACTGAAGCTTTCTTT. Protein: CASRGGYRNTEAFF.

The chain is built from TRBV14 and TRBJ1-5; 7 bases match TRBD1. Germline lookup yields CDR1 SGHDN and CDR2 FVKESK. CDR3 length: 14 residues. With 4 bases clipped from V and 7 bases from J, the junction kept 7 bases outside the gene matches. The CDR3 DNA follows: TGTGCCAGCAGCCCTCTCGACAGGGACCAGCCCCAGCATTTT. Translation: CASSPLDRDQPQHF. Full variable domain (rest looked up from reference TRBV14 and TRBJ1-5): EAGVTQFPSHSVIEKGQTVTLRCDPISGHDNLYWYRRVMGKEIKFLLHFVKESKQDESGMPNNRFLAERTGGTYSTLKVQPAELEDSGVYFCASSPLDRDQPQHFGDGTRLSIL.

This clonotype was seen only a few times. V and J are TRBV29-1 and TRBJ2-5, with a possible D match to TRBD2 (6 bases). The assigned J gene may be wrong: the sequence end matches TRBJ2-7 better. The length of the CDR3 is 11 residues. Per the germline V gene, CDR1 is SQVTM and CDR2 is ANQGSEA. The CDR3 DNA sequence: TGCAGCGTTGTAACTAGCAACGAGCAGTACTTC. Translation: CSVVTSNEQYF.

The chain has TRBV6-5 and TRBJ1-1, with a weak D call TRBD1 (5 bases). CDR3 size: 15 residues. Germline CDR1 reads MNHEY; CDR2 reads SVGAGI. V was pared by 7 bases and J by 1 base, with 16 bases between. The CDR3 sequence is CASTSPGGRNTEAFF. The CDR3 DNA reads as TGTGCCAGCACGTCCCCCGGGGGTAGGAACACTGAAGCTTTCTTT.

For this clonotype: A much larger clone differs from this one at a single base, so this may be a read error. The chain is built from TRBV4-1 and TRBJ2-5; 7 bases match TRBD1. Germline V lookup: CDR1 MGHRA, CDR2 YSYEKL. There are 14 residues in the CDR3. The CDR3 reads CTSSQGQVGETQYF. DNA of the CDR3: TGCACCAGCAGCCAAGGACAGGTTGGGGAGACCCAGTACTTC.